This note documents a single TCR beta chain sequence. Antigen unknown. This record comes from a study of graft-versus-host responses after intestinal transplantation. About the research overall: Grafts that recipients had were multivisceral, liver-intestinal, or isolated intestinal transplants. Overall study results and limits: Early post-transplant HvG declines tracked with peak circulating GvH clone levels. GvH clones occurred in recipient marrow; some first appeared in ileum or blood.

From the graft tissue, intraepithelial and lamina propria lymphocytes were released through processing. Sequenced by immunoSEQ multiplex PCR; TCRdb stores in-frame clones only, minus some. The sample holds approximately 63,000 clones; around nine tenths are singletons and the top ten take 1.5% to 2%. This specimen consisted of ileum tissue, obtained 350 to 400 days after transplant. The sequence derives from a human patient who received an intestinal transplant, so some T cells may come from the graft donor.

Here the CDR3 DNA reads TGCGCCAGCAGCCTGCTTGAGGGCGGCGAGCAGTACTTC. Amino acid sequence: CASSLLEGGEQYF. The chain combines TRBV5-1 with TRBJ2-7; tentative D call: TRBD2 (5 bases). Germline CDR1 and CDR2: SGHRS and YFSETQ. Between the trimmed V and J ends, which lost 4 bases and 6 bases, there was a span of 14 bases. The CDR3 covers 13 residues. Together with reference TRBV5-1 and TRBJ2-7, the CDR3 gives the full variable domain: KAGVTQTPRYLIKTRGQQVTLSCSPISGHRSVSWYQQTPGQGLQFLFEYFSETQRNKGNFPGRFSGRQFSNSRSEMNVSTLELGDSALYLCASSLLEGGEQYFGPGTRLTVT.